This T cell receptor (beta chain) was sequenced for a study of cytomegalovirus exposure and HLA in healthy donors. In the PCR, 60 Vbeta and 13 Jbeta primers were used. The repertoire was sequenced with immunoSEQ multiplex PCR; TCRdb's copy has only in-frame clones and lacks some. The repertoire consists of about 160,000 clones, with over 80% occurring once and the leading ten covering approximately 1.5%. This CDR3 comprises 19 residues. Germline V CDR1 and CDR2: MDHEN, SYDVKM. Losses at the gene ends were 3 bases for V and 8 bases for J; bases not matched to a gene: 19. Regarding the study as a whole: Accurate prediction of HLA-A and HLA-B alleles (for most subjects) was reportedly achieved from TCR beta sequences. A missense variant in DCLRE1C was later tied to TCR beta V- and J-gene trimming.

About this clone itself: What it binds is not known.

Sequenced sample: PBMCs. The TCR comes from a girl aged 10-17 years in good health and CMV-seropositive. The rearrangement links TRBV28 to TRBJ1-3; TRBD1 aligns across 10 bases. The CDR3 nucleotides are TGTGCCAGCAGTTTCGCGGGACAGGGGATCGTGCCCTTAGTGGACACCATATATTTT. It codes for CASSFAGQGIVPLVDTIYF.